This T cell receptor beta chain was profiled in a study of immune characteristics of hereditary and idiopathic chronic pancreatitis. Looking at the study overall: Local pancreatic immune cells and TCRbeta repertoires were profiled in hereditary and idiopathic chronic pancreatitis and were compared with control organ donor pancreases. The gDNA-based approach was selected because minimal in vitro experimental manipulation of pancreas-infiltrating T cells was involved. TCRbeta sequencing included 4 or 5 control pancreases, under 10 pancreases with hereditary chronic pancreatitis and about six pancreases with idiopathic chronic pancreatitis. On the study overall, not on this receptor specifically: Compared with controls, TCRbeta repertoire diversity was significantly higher and clonality was lower in both chronic pancreatitis groups. The study did not include chronic pancreatitis caused by alcohol use. Differences in Vbeta-Jbeta gene family usage, including TRBV10, TRBV19, TRBV23 and TRBV5, were found between hereditary and idiopathic chronic pancreatitis. Patient tissue was available only at the time of TPIAT, so disease duration differences may have influenced immune findings. Among approximately 13 chronic pancreatitis patients, a positive correlation was found between numbers of productive TCR rearrangements and disease severity scores.

Chronic pancreatitis pancreas tissue came from patients undergoing total pancreatectomy with islet autotransplantation (TPIAT). None of the chronic pancreatitis patients included in the study had a known history of diabetes. For TCRbeta sequencing, genomic DNA was extracted directly from bulk pancreas tissue without sorting T cells. Pancreas tissues from patients and organ donors were collected consecutively at two US centers. In the case of this clone: No antigen is known for it. No per-base quality is available; no much larger clone lies one base away.

Reading the germline V gene (reference sequence) gives CDR1 LNHDA and CDR2 SQIVND. The CDR3 goes from the cysteine to the phenylalanine over 16 residues. The only DNA kept is the CDR3, 48 bases in frame from the first base. V is trimmed back by 3 bases and J by 4 bases, and the junction contains 11 bases that no gene match accounts for. Libraries were made using the immunoSEQ multiplex PCR assay. The TCRbeta CDR3 region and neighboring sequences were amplified from pancreatic genomic DNA and then sequenced. The authors' analysis ran thus. Repertoire diversity was assessed as a mean normalized Shannon-Wiener index, and productive clonality and productive rearrangement counts were also measured. The nonparametric Mann-Whitney U test was used to compare repertoire metrics between controls and chronic pancreatitis. CDR3beta sequences with identical amino acid composition and length across subjects were defined as shared clonotypes. Entries here come from immuneACCESS through TCRdb and include only in-frame sequences with V and J called. Some clones fail to appear in such tables; in the studies checked, an unresolved V gene covers under half of the shortfall, and the cause of the remainder is unknown. From that table come the V and J calls and clone size; the DNA was used to work out D and trimming. The sample has 13,000 to 15,000 clones on record, roughly 70% of them singletons. Over 12% of the sample is taken by the ten largest.

Source material: pancreas tissue with hereditary chronic pancreatitis. The V and J segments used are TRBV19 and TRBJ2-5; 7 bases in the middle match TRBD2. The receptor's source is a human donor with chronic pancreatitis. The sequenced DNA: TGTGCCAGTAGTATTCGACGGGGGAGGGGCAGAGAGACCCAGTACTTC. It is translated as CASSIRRGRGRETQYF.